Included here is one T cell receptor (beta chain) sequence, with context. Antigen: not known. CDR3 length equals 17 residues. V was pared by 1 base and J by 0 bases, with 5 bases of the junction left unmatched. Germline values: CDR1 SQVTM, CDR2 ANQGSEA. The data were taken from a study of cytomegalovirus exposure and HLA in healthy donors. Regarding the study as a whole: In a later analysis, common viral pathogens appeared linked to several of the most significant clusters. Most likely, a cluster of highly shared sequence variants arose as a sequencing artifact. According to reports, the classifier identified cytomegalovirus status with high specificity and sensitivity.

The PCR had 60 Vbeta and 13 Jbeta primers. Here immunoSEQ multiplex PCR was the method, and the copy in TCRdb shows in-frame clones only, minus some. The sample consists of 100,000 or so clones, 60% to 85% of them appearing once. Source material: PBMCs. The TCR originated in a woman aged 40 to 50 in good health and CMV-seropositive. This rearrangement joins TRBV29-1 to TRBJ2-2, with 10 bases matching TRBD1. The CDR3 protein is CSVEGAGQGTNTGELFF. CDR3 sequence (DNA): TGCAGCGTTGAAGGAGCGGGACAGGGGACGAACACCGGGGAGCTGTTTTTT.